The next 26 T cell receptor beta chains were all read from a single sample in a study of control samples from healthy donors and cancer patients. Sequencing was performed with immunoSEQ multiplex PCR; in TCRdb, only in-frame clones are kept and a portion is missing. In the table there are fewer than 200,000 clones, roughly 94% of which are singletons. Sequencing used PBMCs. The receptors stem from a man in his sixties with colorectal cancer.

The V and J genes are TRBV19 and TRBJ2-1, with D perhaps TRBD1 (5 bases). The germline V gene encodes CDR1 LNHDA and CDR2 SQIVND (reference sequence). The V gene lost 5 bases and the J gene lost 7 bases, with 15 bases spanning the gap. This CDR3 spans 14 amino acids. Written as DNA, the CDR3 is TGTGCCAGTAGTCGGGCAGGGCAGGGTAATGAGCAGTTCTTC. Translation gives CASSRAGQGNEQFF.

CDR3 DNA: TGTGCCAGCAGCGTAGCGTCAGGGAGGGGAGAGACCCAGTACTTC. Encoded protein: CASSVASGRGETQYF. The V call is TRBV9, the J call TRBJ2-5; 7 nucleotides match TRBD2. Per germline, CDR1 SGDLS and CDR2 YYNGEE. CDR3 size: 15 residues. Trimming removed 0 bases from V and 4 bases from J; junction bases left unmatched: 6.

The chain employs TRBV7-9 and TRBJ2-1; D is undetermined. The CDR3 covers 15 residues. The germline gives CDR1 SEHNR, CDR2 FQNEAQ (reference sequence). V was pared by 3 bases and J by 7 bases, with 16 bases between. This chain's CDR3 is CASSFLGQQNNEQFF. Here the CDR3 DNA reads TGTGCCAGCAGCTTCTTGGGCCAGCAAAATAATGAGCAGTTCTTC.

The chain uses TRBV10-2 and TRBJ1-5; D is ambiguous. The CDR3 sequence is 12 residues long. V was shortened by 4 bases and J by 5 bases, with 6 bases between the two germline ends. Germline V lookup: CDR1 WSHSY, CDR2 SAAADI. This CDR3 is CASSAGDQPQHF. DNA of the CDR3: TGCGCCAGCAGTGCGGGTGATCAGCCCCAGCATTTT.

CDR3 sequence (DNA): TGTGCCAGCTCACCAGACTGGCAAGAGACCCAGTACTTC. It codes for CASSPDWQETQYF. The chain recombines TRBV18 with TRBJ2-5; D is undetermined. The CDR3 is made up of 13 amino acids. V was clipped by 2 bases and J by 2 bases, with 6 bases between them. Germline loops: CDR1 KGHSH, CDR2 LQKENI. Filled out from reference TRBV18 and TRBJ2-5, the complete variable domain reads NAGVMQNPRHLVRRRGQEARLRCSPMKGHSHVYWYRQLPEEGLKFMVYLQKENIIDESGMPKERFSAEFPKEGPSILRIQQVVRGDSAAYFCASSPDWQETQYFGPGTRLLVL.

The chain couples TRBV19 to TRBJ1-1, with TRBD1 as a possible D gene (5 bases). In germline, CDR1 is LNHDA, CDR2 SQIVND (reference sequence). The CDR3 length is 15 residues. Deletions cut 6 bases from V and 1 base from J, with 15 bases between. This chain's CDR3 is CASSLQNTGNTEAFF. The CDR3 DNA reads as TGTGCCAGTAGCCTTCAAAACACAGGGAACACTGAAGCTTTCTTT.

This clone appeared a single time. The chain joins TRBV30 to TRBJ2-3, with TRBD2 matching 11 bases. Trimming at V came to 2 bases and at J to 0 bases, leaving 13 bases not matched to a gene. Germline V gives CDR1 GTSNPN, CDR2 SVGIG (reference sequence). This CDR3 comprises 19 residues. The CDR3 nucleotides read TGTGCCTGGAGTCAGGGTACTAGCGGGGGCCTTACTAGCACAGATACGCAGTATTTT. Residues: CAWSQGTSGGLTSTDTQYF.

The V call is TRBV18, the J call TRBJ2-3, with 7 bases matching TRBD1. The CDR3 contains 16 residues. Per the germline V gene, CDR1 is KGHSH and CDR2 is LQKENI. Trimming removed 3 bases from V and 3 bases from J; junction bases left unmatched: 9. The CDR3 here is CASSPPRQGPTDTQYF. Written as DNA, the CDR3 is TGTGCCAGCTCACCCCCTCGACAGGGCCCAACAGATACGCAGTATTTT.

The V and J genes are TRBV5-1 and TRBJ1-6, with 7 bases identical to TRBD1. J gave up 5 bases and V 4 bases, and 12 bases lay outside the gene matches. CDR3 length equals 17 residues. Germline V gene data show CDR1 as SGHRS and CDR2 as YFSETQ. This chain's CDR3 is CASSRTPRDRNNSPLHF. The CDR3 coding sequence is TGCGCCAGCAGCAGAACACCCCGGGACAGAAATAATTCACCCCTCCACTTT.

CDR3 DNA: TGTGCCAGCAGTTACTTAACAGATAATTCACCCCTCCACTTT. Translated, it gives CASSYLTDNSPLHF. The J gene is TRBJ1-6, the V gene TRBV6-6; the D is unclear. The germline CDR1 and CDR2 sequences are MNHNY and SVGAGI (reference sequence). Trimming took off 1 base at V and 5 bases at J, with 6 bases between the two ends. The CDR3 spans 14 residues.

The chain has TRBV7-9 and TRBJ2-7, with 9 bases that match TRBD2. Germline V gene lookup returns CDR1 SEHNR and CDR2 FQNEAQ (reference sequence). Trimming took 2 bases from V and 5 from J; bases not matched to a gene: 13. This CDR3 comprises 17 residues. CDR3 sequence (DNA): TGTGCCAGCAGCTTATCAGCGGGGGGCCCTAGGGCCCACGAGCAGTACTTC. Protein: CASSLSAGGPRAHEQYF.

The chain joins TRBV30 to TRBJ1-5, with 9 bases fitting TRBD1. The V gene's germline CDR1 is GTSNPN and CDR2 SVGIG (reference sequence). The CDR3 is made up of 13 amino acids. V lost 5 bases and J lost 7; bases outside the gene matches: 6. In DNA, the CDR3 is TGTGCCTGGTCACAGGGGGCGAGGCAGCCCCAGCATTTT. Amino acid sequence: CAWSQGARQPQHF.

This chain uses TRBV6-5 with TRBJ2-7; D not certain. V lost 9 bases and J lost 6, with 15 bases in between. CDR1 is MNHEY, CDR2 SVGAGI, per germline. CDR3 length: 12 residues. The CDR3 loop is CASLQETAEQYF. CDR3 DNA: TGTGCCAGTCTGCAGGAGACGGCCGAGCAGTACTTC.

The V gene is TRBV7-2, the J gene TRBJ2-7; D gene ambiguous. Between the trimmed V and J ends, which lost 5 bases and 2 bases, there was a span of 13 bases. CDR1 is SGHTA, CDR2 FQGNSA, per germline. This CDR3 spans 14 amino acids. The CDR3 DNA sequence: TGTGCCAGCAGCCCTAACAACGGTCCCTACGAGCAGTACTTC. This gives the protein CASSPNNGPYEQYF. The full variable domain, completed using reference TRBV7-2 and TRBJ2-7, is GAGVSQSPSNKVTEKGKDVELRCDPISGHTALYWYRQSLGQGLEFLIYFQGNSAPDKSGLPSDRFSAERTGGSVSTLTIQRTQQEDSAVYLCASSPNNGPYEQYFGPGTRLTVT.

The CDR3 is CASTPGGGYNEQFF. The CDR3 nucleotides are TGTGCCAGCACTCCGGGTGGAGGGTACAATGAGCAGTTCTTC. The rearrangement uses TRBV5-4 and TRBJ2-1, with D possibly TRBD2 on 6 matching bases. V was clipped by 6 bases and J by 4 bases, with 14 bases between them. The CDR3 has 14 residues. Germline V gene data show CDR1 as SGHNT and CDR2 as YYREEE (reference sequence).

CDR3: CAWSVGPNYGYTF. In DNA form, the CDR3 reads TGTGCCTGGAGTGTGGGCCCTAACTATGGCTACACCTTC. V and J are TRBV30 and TRBJ1-2; no clear D gene. CDR1 and CDR2 from the germline V gene are GTSNPN and SVGIG (reference sequence). V lost 0 bases to trimming and J lost 0 bases, with 5 bases between them. This CDR3 has 13 residues.

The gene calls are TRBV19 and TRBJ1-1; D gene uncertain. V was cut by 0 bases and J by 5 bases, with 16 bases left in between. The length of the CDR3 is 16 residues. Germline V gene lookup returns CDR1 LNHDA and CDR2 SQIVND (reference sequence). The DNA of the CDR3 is TGTGCCAGTAGTATAGATCCTGGAGAAGTTACGACTGAAGCTTTCTTT. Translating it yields CASSIDPGEVTTEAFF.

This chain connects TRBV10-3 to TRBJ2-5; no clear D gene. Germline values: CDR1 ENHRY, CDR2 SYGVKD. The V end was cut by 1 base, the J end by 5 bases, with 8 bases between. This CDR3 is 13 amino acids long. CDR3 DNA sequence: TGTGCCATCAGTGAGTTTGGGAAGGAGACCCAGTACTTC. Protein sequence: CAISEFGKETQYF.

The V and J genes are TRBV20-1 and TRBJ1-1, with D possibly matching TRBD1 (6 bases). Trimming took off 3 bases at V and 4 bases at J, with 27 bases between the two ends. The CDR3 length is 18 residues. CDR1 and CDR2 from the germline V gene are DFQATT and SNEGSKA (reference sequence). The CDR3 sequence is CSASLFMVQGKAVTEAFF. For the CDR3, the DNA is TGCAGTGCTAGTCTTTTCATGGTCCAGGGGAAGGCGGTCACTGAAGCTTTCTTT.

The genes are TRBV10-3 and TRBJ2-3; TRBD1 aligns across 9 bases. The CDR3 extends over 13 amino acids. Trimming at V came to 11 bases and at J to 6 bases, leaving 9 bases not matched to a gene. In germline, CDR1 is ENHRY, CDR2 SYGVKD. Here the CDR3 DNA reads TGTGCCCACCGGGGGACAGGGAGCGATACGCAGTATTTT. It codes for CAHRGTGSDTQYF.

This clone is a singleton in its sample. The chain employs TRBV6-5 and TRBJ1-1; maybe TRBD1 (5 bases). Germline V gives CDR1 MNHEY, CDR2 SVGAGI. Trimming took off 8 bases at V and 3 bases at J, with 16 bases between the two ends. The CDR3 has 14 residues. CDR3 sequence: CASRRWGGDTEAFF. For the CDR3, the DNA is TGTGCCAGCCGAAGGTGGGGGGGGGACACTGAAGCTTTCTTT.

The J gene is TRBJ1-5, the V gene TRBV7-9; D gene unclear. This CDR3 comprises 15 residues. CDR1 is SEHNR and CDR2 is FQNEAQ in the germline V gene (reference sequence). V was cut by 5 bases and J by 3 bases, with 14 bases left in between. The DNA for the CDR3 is TGTGCCAGCAGCGCGGACGGAGGAGACAATCAGCCCCAGCATTTT. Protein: CASSADGGDNQPQHF.

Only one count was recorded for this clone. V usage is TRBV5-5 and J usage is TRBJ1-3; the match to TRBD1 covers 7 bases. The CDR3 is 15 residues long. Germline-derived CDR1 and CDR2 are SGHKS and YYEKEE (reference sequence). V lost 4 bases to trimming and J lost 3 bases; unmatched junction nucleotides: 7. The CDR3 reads CASSHAGTDGNTIYF. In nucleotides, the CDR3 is TGTGCCAGCAGCCACGCCGGGACAGATGGAAACACCATATATTTT.

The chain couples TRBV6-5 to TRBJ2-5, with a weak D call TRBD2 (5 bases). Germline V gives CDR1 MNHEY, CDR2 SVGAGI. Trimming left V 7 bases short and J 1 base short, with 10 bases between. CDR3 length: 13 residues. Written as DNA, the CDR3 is TGTGCCAGCACCAGGACTGTCCAAGAGACCCAGTACTTC. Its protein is CASTRTVQETQYF.

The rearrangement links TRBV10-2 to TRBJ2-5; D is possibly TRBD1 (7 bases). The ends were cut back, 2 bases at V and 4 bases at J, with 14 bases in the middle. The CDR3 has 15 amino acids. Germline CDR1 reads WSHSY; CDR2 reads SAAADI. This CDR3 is CASSELDREVETQYF. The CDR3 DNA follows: TGCGCCAGCAGTGAGCTTGACAGGGAGGTAGAGACCCAGTACTTC.

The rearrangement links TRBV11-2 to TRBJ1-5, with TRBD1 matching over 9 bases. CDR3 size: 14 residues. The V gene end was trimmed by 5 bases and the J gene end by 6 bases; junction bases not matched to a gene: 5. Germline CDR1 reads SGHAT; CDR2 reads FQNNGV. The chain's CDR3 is CASSADRGSQPQHF. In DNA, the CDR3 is TGTGCCAGCAGCGCAGACAGGGGGTCTCAGCCCCAGCATTTT.